The T cell receptor (beta chain) under discussion was sequenced for a study of a mutant IDH1 vaccine in newly diagnosed glioma. Study-wide background: The study started vaccination 4-6 weeks after radiotherapy alone, or with temozolomide cycles. Before enrollment, patients got radiotherapy alone, temozolomide alone, or mostly the combination.

Broader study findings: The study observed vaccine-induced immune responses in about 93% of patients.

This clone was seen a single time. Its matching antigen is unknown. CDR1 is GTSNPN, CDR2 SVGIG, per germline (reference sequence). This CDR3 region has 14 residues. The junction had 8 bases not matched to a gene; V was cut back by 2 bases and J by 8 bases. The protocol was immunoSEQ multiplex PCR, while the TCRdb copy is restricted to in-frame clones and leaves out a portion. Among 55,000 or so clones listed, around 80% were seen once. Time point: week 23, last vaccination. The content of each vaccine dose was 300 ug of mutant IDH1 20-mer peptide, and topical imiquimod accompanied it. Each tumor in the donors was a new WHO grade 3 or 4 astrocytoma, IDH1-mutant and ATRX-lost.

Here the sequenced sample was PBMCs, taken from a glioma patient whose treatment included an IDH1 peptide vaccine. This receptor was taken from a man aged 35 to 55 with glioma. This chain links TRBV30 with TRBJ1-4; 7 nucleotides agree with TRBD1. The CDR3 DNA sequence: TGTGCCTGGAGTCCGACAGGGTGGGAAGAAAAACTGTTTTTT. Protein: CAWSPTGWEEKLFF.